The 10 T cell receptor beta chains reported below all come from one sample, sequenced in a study of T cells in tuberculosis. Libraries were prepared by immunoSEQ multiplex PCR; TCRdb keeps only in-frame clonotypes and omits some of them. This table holds 20,000 to 25,000 clones, approximately 94% found once. Specimen: PBMCs. All receptors come from a donor aged 10 to 29 with latent tuberculosis or without tuberculosis infection. Some clones in this sample may be carry-over from other donors' samples.

The rearrangement uses TRBV27 and TRBJ1-2; 7 bases agree with TRBD1. Trimming removed 5 bases from V and 4 bases from J; junction bases left unmatched: 7. Germline V lookup: CDR1 MNHEY, CDR2 SMNVEV (reference sequence). The CDR3 runs to 14 residues. CDR3 sequence reads: CASSKRGRGYGYTF. The CDR3 nucleotides are TGTGCCAGCAGTAAGAGGGGGCGCGGCTATGGCTACACCTTC.

The V call is TRBV2, the J call TRBJ1-4; TRBD1 matches 7 bases. V dropped 6 bases and J dropped 6; count of bases not matched to a gene: 10. The germline gives CDR1 SNHLY, CDR2 FYNNEI. The length of the CDR3 is 15 residues. The CDR3 DNA follows: TGTGCCAGCAGCGCCCCGACAGGGAGTGATGAAAAACTGTTTTTT. Encoded protein: CASSAPTGSDEKLFF.

In this sample, this clone turned up a few times. The chain carries TRBV7-9 and TRBJ1-5; TRBD1 matches 8 bases. The germline V gene has CDR1 SEHNR and CDR2 FQNEAQ (reference sequence). Trimming at V came to 3 bases and at J to 5 bases, leaving 12 bases not matched to a gene. The CDR3 has 17 residues. The CDR3 region has the DNA TGTGCCAGCAGCTTGGGTATCGGGACAGGCGTTGATCAGCCCCAGCATTTT. Translating it yields CASSLGIGTGVDQPQHF.

This clone was seen a single time. The chain links TRBV7-2 to TRBJ2-4; possibly TRBD2 for D (6 bases). The CDR3 loop spans 14 amino acids. Per the germline V gene, CDR1 is SGHTA and CDR2 is FQGNSA. V lost 2 bases and J lost 5, with 10 bases in between. CDR3 nucleotides: TGTGCCAGCAGCTTATGGAGGGGCGAAAACATTCAGTACTTC. It encodes CASSLWRGENIQYF. Together with reference TRBV7-2 and TRBJ2-4, the CDR3 gives the full variable domain: GAGVSQSPSNKVTEKGKDVELRCDPISGHTALYWYRQSLGQGLEFLIYFQGNSAPDKSGLPSDRFSAERTGGSVSTLTIQRTQQEDSAVYLCASSLWRGENIQYFGAGTRLSVL.

The CDR3 loop is CASSYRDRYYEQYF. CDR3 coding DNA: TGTGCCAGCAGTTACCGGGACAGGTACTACGAGCAGTACTTC. V and J are TRBV6-5 and TRBJ2-7, with 8 positions matching TRBD1. J was trimmed by 3 bases and V by 2 bases; bases with no gene match: 3. CDR3 size: 14 residues. Germline lookup yields CDR1 MNHEY and CDR2 SVGAGI.

The V gene is TRBV7-6, the J gene TRBJ2-7; perhaps TRBD2 as D (6 bases). CDR3 length equals 18 residues. V lost 5 bases, J lost 4 bases, and 27 bases lay in between. CDR1 SGHVS and CDR2 FNYEAQ come from the germline V gene. The CDR3 region is CASSLKEGSVMSAYEQYF. In DNA, the CDR3 is TGTGCCAGCAGCCTCAAGGAGGGGTCGGTGATGAGCGCTTACGAGCAGTACTTC.

This chain links TRBV9 with TRBJ2-3; 7 bases fit TRBD1. Germline assignment: CDR1 SGDLS and CDR2 YYNGEE. The CDR3 has 15 residues. With 3 bases clipped from V and 2 bases from J, the junction kept 6 bases outside the gene matches. CDR3 sequence (DNA): TGTGCCAGCAGCGCCCGGGACAGCTACACAGATACGCAGTATTTT. It encodes CASSARDSYTDTQYF.

J is TRBJ1-5 and V is TRBV19; 10 nucleotides align to TRBD1. This CDR3 is 13 amino acids long. CDR1 and CDR2 from the germline V gene are LNHDA and SQIVND (reference sequence). The V and J ends lost 9 bases and 7 bases, in that order; junction bases with no gene match: 6. The CDR3 sequence is CASTTGGGQPQHF. Written as DNA, the CDR3 is TGTGCCAGCACGACAGGGGGCGGACAGCCCCAGCATTTT.

The chain carries TRBV6-6 and TRBJ1-2; weak D call: TRBD1 (5 bases). The CDR3 has 14 residues. V shed 6 bases and J shed 2 bases, with 13 bases lying between them. Germline CDR1 MNHNY, CDR2 SVGAGI (reference sequence). The CDR3 reads CASRERDSNYGYTF. The CDR3 DNA reads as TGTGCCAGCAGAGAACGGGACTCCAACTATGGCTACACCTTC.

The rearrangement joins TRBV7-8 to TRBJ2-5; TRBD2 agrees at 8 bases. Germline CDR1 and CDR2: SGHVS and FQNEAQ. This CDR3 has 15 amino acids. V lost 5 bases to trimming and J lost 7 bases; unmatched junction nucleotides: 12. CDR3 sequence: CASSPPSGGGGTQYF. In DNA form, the CDR3 reads TGTGCCAGCAGCCCACCCAGCGGGGGTGGTGGGACCCAGTACTTC.